This T cell receptor (beta chain) was retrieved from a study of T cell repertoires in cytomegalovirus infection. The wider study: It was the public TCR beta signatures that indicated both CMV infection and matching HLA type.

This clonotype was observed a few times. Its antigen is still unknown. Regarding the study as a whole: The ex vivo response showed dominance by HLA-C-restricted CMV-specific TCR beta clonotypes.

The germline V gene has CDR1 DFQATT and CDR2 SNEGSKA (reference sequence). Trimming took 1 base from V and 1 from J; bases not matched to a gene: 4. This CDR3 comprises 16 residues. One entry per CDR3 protein, called by TCRdb with MiXCR from the reads. The sample has around 530,000 distinct CDR3 sequences; roughly 29% are singletons. The source material was PBMCs. This clonotype originated in a human donor in good health (CMV status not recorded). Some clones in this sample may be carry-over from other donors' samples. The chain couples TRBV20-1 to TRBJ2-1, with TRBD2 matching over 10 bases. The DNA for the CDR3 is TGCAGTGCTAGAGCTAGCGGGAGCCATTCCTACAATGAGCAGTTCTTC. Its protein is CSARASGSHSYNEQFF.